The 23 T cell receptor beta chains listed next were all sequenced from one sample in a study of regulatory T cells in long-lasting Graves disease. For TCR beta, libraries came from iRepertoire HTBI primers and Arm-PCR of CDR3 regions. TCRdb redid the calling of the multiplex PCR reads with MiXCR, one entry per CDR3 protein. The repertoire holds approximately 400,000 distinct CDR3 sequences, about 15% seen once, with approximately 7.6% in the top ten. Indicated time point: newly diagnosed GD, antithyroid drugs for less than 3 months. Extracted PBMC RNA gave rise to the TCR library. These data were likewise used in another study, on T cells in Graves' hyperthyroidism and ophthalmopathy.

Sequenced material: peripheral blood mononuclear cells (PBMCs), taken at new diagnosis, from a patient treated with antithyroid drugs. The receptors shown here come from a woman between 40 and 50 years old with Graves disease.

This clonotype has just one count. V is TRBV2 and J is TRBJ1-2, with D perhaps matching TRBD1 (5 bases). Trimming left V 4 bases short and J 9 bases short, with 12 bases between. The CDR3 is 12 residues long. CDR1 and CDR2 from the germline V gene are SNHLY and FYNNEI. The chain's CDR3 is CASSADRASYTF. As DNA, the CDR3 is TGTGCCAGCAGTGCTGACAGAGCCAGCTACACCTTC.

This clonotype was recorded at least ten times. V and J are TRBV11-3 and TRBJ2-2; D might be TRBD1 or TRBD2, each matching 6 bases. The V gene's germline CDR1 is SGHNT and CDR2 YENEEA. V lost 0 bases, J lost 4 bases, and 15 bases lay in between. The CDR3 has 17 residues. CDR3 loop: CASSLDRGPRGTGELFF. DNA of the CDR3: TGTGCCAGCAGCTTAGATCGGGGGCCTCGGGGCACCGGGGAGCTGTTTTTT.

Turning to this clonotype: The conserved phenylalanine or tryptophan normally closing the CDR3 is absent here, so this likely arose from a read error. The chain couples TRBV6-1 to TRBJ2-7, with 7 bases identical to TRBD1. Germline loops: CDR1 MNHNS, CDR2 SASEGT. Trimming took 6 bases from V and 3 from J; bases not matched to a gene: 5. The CDR3 contains 13 residues. CDR3 DNA sequence: TGTGCCAGCAGCCCAGGGGGAAGCTACGAGCAGTACTCC. This gives the protein CASSPGGSYEQYS.

The table lists this clonotype with many counts. This chain joins TRBV12-3 or TRBV12-4 and TRBJ1-3; D call uncertain. The V end was cut by 6 bases, the J end by 0 bases, with 12 bases between. This CDR3 spans 15 amino acids. Here the CDR3 DNA reads TGTGCCAGCAGAGTAGACGGGCACTCTGGAAACACCATATATTTT. Its translation: CASRVDGHSGNTIYF.

This clonotype came up many times. This chain links TRBV5-5 with TRBJ2-1; D might be TRBD1 or TRBD2, each matching 5 bases. Between the trimmed V and J ends, which lost 2 bases and 2 bases, there was a span of 11 bases. The CDR3 runs 15 residues. Per the germline V gene, CDR1 is SGHKS and CDR2 is YYEKEE (reference sequence). The CDR3 region has the DNA TGTGCCAGCAGCTTCGGGGCCGACGCCTACAATGAGCAGTTCTTC. Protein: CASSFGADAYNEQFF.

This clonotype was seen at least ten times. The rearrangement uses TRBV7-9 and TRBJ2-2, with TRBD2 as a possible D gene (7 bases). Germline V gene data show CDR1 as SEHNR and CDR2 as FQNEAQ (reference sequence). The CDR3 length is 16 residues. V lost 5 bases to trimming and J lost 2 bases, with 15 bases between them. CDR3 loop: CASSRPGGLNTGELFF. Written as DNA, the CDR3 is TGTGCCAGCAGCCGTCCGGGGGGCCTCAACACCGGGGAGCTGTTTTTT.

This clonotype was seen at least ten times. The rearrangement links TRBV20-1 to TRBJ2-7; no reliable D call. This CDR3 contains 13 residues. Germline V CDR1 and CDR2: DFQATT, SNEGSKA (reference sequence). Between the trimmed V and J ends, which lost 7 bases and 3 bases, there was a span of 16 bases. The CDR3 bases are TGCAGTGGAAGAGGTCGACTGAACTACGAGCAGTACTTC. Protein product: CSGRGRLNYEQYF.

This clonotype was seen at least ten times. This chain connects TRBV12-3 or TRBV12-4 to TRBJ2-7, with a possible D match to TRBD1 (5 bases). Trimming stripped 8 bases from V and 4 bases from J, with 15 bases between. There are 13 residues in the CDR3. The CDR3 DNA sequence: TGTGCCAGCGGGCAGGGATTTATTTACGAGCAGTACTTC. As protein: CASGQGFIYEQYF.

This clonotype has ten or more counts. This chain uses TRBV20-1 with TRBJ1-5; D remains ambiguous. V shed 4 bases and J shed 0 bases, with 7 bases lying between them. This CDR3 has 13 amino acids. CDR1 and CDR2 from the germline V gene are DFQATT and SNEGSKA (reference sequence). CDR3 loop: CSATRDSNQPQHF. The CDR3 coding sequence is TGCAGTGCTACAAGGGATAGCAATCAGCCCCAGCATTTT.

This clonotype was detected many times. The V call is TRBV10-1, the J call TRBJ2-1, with D uncertain. This CDR3 contains 13 residues. Germline CDR1 is WNHNN and CDR2 is SYGVQD (reference sequence). The V gene lost 1 base and the J gene lost 13 bases, with 14 bases spanning the gap. CDR3 sequence reads: CASSEWVRVGQFF. CDR3 nucleotide sequence: TGCGCCAGCAGTGAGTGGGTTAGAGTCGGTCAGTTCTTC.

The chain uses TRBV7-2 and TRBJ1-2; possibly TRBD1 for D (5 bases). Trimming took off 2 bases at V and 8 bases at J, with 12 bases between the two ends. CDR1 and CDR2 (germline): SGHTA, FQGNSA. The CDR3 runs 13 residues. The CDR3 here is CASSLTTGPGYTF. CDR3 DNA: TGTGCCAGCAGCTTAACAACAGGACCCGGCTACACCTTC.

This clonotype has ten or more counts. This chain connects TRBV28 to TRBJ1-4; D uncertain. Germline lookup yields CDR1 MDHEN and CDR2 SYDVKM. The V gene lost 2 bases and the J gene lost 8 bases, with 12 bases spanning the gap. The CDR3 sequence is 14 residues long. The CDR3 here is CASSLGPAGEKLFF. The DNA of the CDR3 is TGTGCCAGCAGTTTAGGCCCGGCTGGCGAAAAACTGTTTTTT. The full variable domain, in which reference TRBV28 and TRBJ1-4 provide the parts outside the CDR3, is DVKVTQSSRYLVKRTGEKVFLECVQDMDHENMFWYRQDPGLGLRLIYFSYDVKMKEKGDIPEGYSVSREKKERFSLILESASTNQTSMYLCASSLGPAGEKLFFGSGTQLSVL.

This clonotype was seen only a few times. The chain combines TRBV3-1 with TRBJ2-1; unclear D gene. The CDR3 has 12 residues. Trimming shortened V by 1 base and J by 8 bases, and 6 bases separated the two germline ends. Germline CDR1 LGHDT, CDR2 YNNKEL (reference sequence). Written as DNA, the CDR3 is TGTGCCAGCAGCCAAGTAACCGATGAGCAGTTCTTC. Translating gives CASSQVTDEQFF.

This clonotype appeared many times. V gene TRBV4-3 combines with J gene TRBJ2-7; unclear D gene. Trimming stripped 1 base from V and 7 bases from J, with 11 bases between. The germline gives CDR1 LGHNA, CDR2 YSLEER. The CDR3 is 13 residues long. CDR3 nucleotide sequence: TGCGCCAGCAGCCAAGGGCGTCAGTGGGAGCAGTACTTC. Encoded protein: CASSQGRQWEQYF.

This clonotype was observed many times. The genes are TRBV27 and TRBJ2-3; maybe TRBD1 (6 bases). The CDR3 is 17 amino acids. Trimming cost V 4 bases and J 2 bases, with 19 bases left between them. The germline CDR1 and CDR2 sequences are MNHEY and SMNVEV (reference sequence). The CDR3 DNA follows: TGTGCCAGCAGTTCGAGCCGACAGGCTTGGGACACAGATACGCAGTATTTT. Amino acid sequence: CASSSSRQAWDTDTQYF.

This clonotype was recorded at least ten times. This rearrangement joins TRBV27 to TRBJ2-7, with 9 bases identical to TRBD1. Germline V CDR1 and CDR2: MNHEY, SMNVEV (reference sequence). The CDR3 totals 17 residues. Germline trimming cut 0 bases from V and 4 bases from J; bases unmatched to any gene: 10. The CDR3: CASSLSLPGQGEYEQYF. In DNA, the CDR3 is TGTGCCAGCAGTTTATCATTACCGGGACAGGGTGAATACGAGCAGTACTTC.

In this sample, this clonotype turned up many times. The CDR3 here is CASSLQDHQETQYF. DNA of the CDR3: TGCGCCAGCAGCTTGCAGGACCACCAAGAGACCCAGTACTTC. This chain joins TRBV5-1 and TRBJ2-5; D gene uncertain. Germline CDR1 is SGHRS and CDR2 is YFSETQ. The length of the CDR3 is 14 residues. Trimming took off 1 base at V and 0 bases at J, with 7 bases between the two ends.

This clonotype showed up many times. The chain is built from TRBV2 and TRBJ2-1; possible D gene TRBD1, 6 bases. Germline V gene lookup returns CDR1 SNHLY and CDR2 FYNNEI. The CDR3 runs 15 residues. V dropped 3 bases and J dropped 6 bases, with 15 bases sitting between them. The CDR3 sequence: CASSDQAGAGNEQFF. Written as DNA, the CDR3 is TGTGCCAGCAGTGATCAGGCAGGGGCAGGCAATGAGCAGTTCTTC.

This clonotype occurred many times. J is TRBJ2-7 and V is TRBV15, with TRBD1 identical over 7 bases. Trimming removed 0 bases from V and 0 bases from J; junction bases left unmatched: 5. This CDR3 has 16 amino acids. CDR1 is LNHNV, CDR2 YYDKDF, per germline (reference sequence). DNA for the CDR3: TGTGCCACCAGCAGAGAGAGGGGACAGACCTCCTACGAGCAGTACTTC. This translates into CATSRERGQTSYEQYF.

This clonotype was detected a few times. The chain couples TRBV18 to TRBJ1-1; no firm D call. V lost 3 bases and J lost 3, with 11 bases in between. CDR1 is KGHSH, CDR2 LQKENI, per germline. The CDR3 is 14 residues long. The chain's CDR3 is CASSPNNGDTEAFF. CDR3 coding DNA: TGTGCCAGCTCACCGAACAACGGGGACACTGAAGCTTTCTTT.

The chain joins TRBV11-3 to TRBJ2-7; 10 nucleotides align to TRBD1. V lost 4 bases to trimming and J lost 6 bases; unmatched junction nucleotides: 6. The CDR3 is made up of 14 amino acids. Germline-derived CDR1 and CDR2 are SGHNT and YENEEA. The CDR3 loop is CASSSQRDRGEQYF. The DNA for the CDR3 is TGTGCCAGCAGCTCGCAGCGGGACAGGGGCGAGCAGTACTTC.

The chain carries TRBV6-1 and TRBJ2-7; perhaps TRBD1 as D (5 bases). This CDR3 has 13 amino acids. CDR1 is MNHNS and CDR2 is SASEGT in the germline V gene. V lost 6 bases and J 6 bases, leaving 15 bases between the germline ends. CDR3 sequence (DNA): TGTGCCAGCAGCGATCAGGGTTACGGCGAGCAGTACTTC. Its protein is CASSDQGYGEQYF.

This clonotype has ten or more counts. Here the CDR3 DNA reads TGTGCCAGCAGCTTACGGGGGGCCCGAGGAGAGACCCAGTACTTC. The encoded protein is CASSLRGARGETQYF. The V and J genes are TRBV11-2 and TRBJ2-5; tentative D call: TRBD2 (7 bases). V was pared by 2 bases and J by 4 bases, with 14 bases between. This CDR3 is 15 amino acids long. Per the germline V gene, CDR1 is SGHAT and CDR2 is FQNNGV.